This entry lists 10 T cell receptor beta chains sequenced from one sample in a study of glioma-infiltrating T cells. Using RNA template, CDR3s of TCR alpha and beta were amplified with iRepertoire arm-PCR. TCRdb re-called the multiplex PCR reads with MiXCR, one entry per CDR3 protein. Of more than 85,000 distinct CDR3 sequences listed, less than 30% are singletons. The source material was glioma tissue, nonneoplastic brain tissue, or PBMCs (not recorded which). All receptors derive from a human donor with low-grade glioma or glioblastoma, undergoing nonglioma brain surgery, or in good health (not recorded which).

This clonotype was seen many times. The rearrangement uses TRBV20-1 and TRBJ2-7, with 9 bases identical to TRBD1. CDR1 and CDR2 (germline): DFQATT, SNEGSKA (reference sequence). V gave up 0 bases and J gave up 3 bases; unmatched junction bases: 6. CDR3 length: 15 residues. The CDR3 DNA sequence: TGCAGTGCTAGAGAACCGGGACAGGGTTACTACGAGCAGTACTTC. Translation: CSAREPGQGYYEQYF.

This chain uses TRBV24-1 with TRBJ1-2, with 12 bases aligning to TRBD1. The V gene's germline CDR1 is KGHDR and CDR2 SFDVKD. This CDR3 has 17 residues. Trimming took 4 bases from V and 4 from J; bases not matched to a gene: 9. The CDR3 loop reads CATSEAPGTGGSYGYTF. The CDR3 bases are TGTGCCACCAGTGAGGCCCCTGGGACAGGGGGCAGCTATGGCTACACCTTC.

A word on this clonotype: This could be a read error, since a much larger clone is one nucleotide away. The chain's CDR3 is CDSSQGLGDSGANVLTF. The CDR3 nucleotides are TGCGACAGCAGCCAAGGTCTTGGGGACTCTGGGGCCAACGTCCTGACTTTC. The chain joins TRBV4-1 to TRBJ2-6, with D unclear. Germline CDR1 MGHRA, CDR2 YSYEKL. The CDR3 loop spans 17 amino acids.

This clonotype was seen many times. The V gene is TRBV7-6, the J gene TRBJ2-3; D unclear. In germline, CDR1 is SGHVS, CDR2 FNYEAQ. There are 13 residues in the CDR3. Trimming left V 1 base short and J 2 bases short, with 4 bases between. The CDR3 DNA reads as TGTGCCAGCAGCTTAGACCACACAGATACGCAGTATTTT. Translated, it gives CASSLDHTDTQYF.

In its sample, this clonotype was seen many times. V gene TRBV2 combines with J gene TRBJ1-2; D might be TRBD1 (5 bases). In germline, CDR1 is SNHLY, CDR2 FYNNEI. V was clipped by 4 bases and J by 2 bases, with 11 bases between them. The CDR3 has 14 amino acids. In DNA form, the CDR3 reads TGTGCCAGCAGTGCCGGGACCACGAACTATGGCTACACCTTC. Amino acids: CASSAGTTNYGYTF.

About this clonotype itself: A much bigger clone sits one base away, suggesting this may be a read error. V and J are TRBV29-1 and TRBJ1-2; D may be TRBD1 (5 bases). The CDR3 spans 12 residues. The V end was cut by 7 bases, the J end by 7 bases, with 16 bases between. From germline, CDR1 is SQVTM and CDR2 ANQGSEA. CDR3 sequence (DNA): TGCAGCGGACAGACCGGAGGAGGTGGCTACACCTTC. Protein product: CSGQTGGGGYTF.

This clonotype was detected many times. The chain joins TRBV12-3 or TRBV12-4 to TRBJ2-7; 8 bases agree with TRBD1. This CDR3 region has 14 residues. J gave up 7 bases and V 0 bases, and 5 bases lay outside the gene matches. The CDR3 nucleotides read TGTGCCAGCAGTTTAGCCCCGGACAGGGATGAGCAGTACTTC. Translation: CASSLAPDRDEQYF.

For this clonotype: The junction shows a germline mismatch at one end, possibly a read error. The gene calls are TRBV7-6 and TRBJ1-1; D gene ambiguous. Germline loops: CDR1 SGHVS, CDR2 FNYEAQ. The length of the CDR3 is 13 residues. CDR3 DNA: TGTGCCAGCAGCTTACCCGTTAACACTGGAGCTTTCTTT. Encoded protein: CASSLPVNTGAFF.

The CDR3 here is CASSTQAENSPLHF. DNA for the CDR3: TGTGCCAGCAGCACACAGGCAGAGAATTCACCCCTCCACTTT. V gene TRBV9 combines with J gene TRBJ1-6; D may be TRBD1 (5 bases). Germline V CDR1 and CDR2: SGDLS, YYNGEE. Trimming cost V 4 bases and J 7 bases, with 12 bases left between them. The length of the CDR3 is 14 residues.

At least ten counts were recorded for this clonotype. The V gene is TRBV20-1, the J gene TRBJ1-1; D is unclear. The CDR3 is made up of 17 amino acids. Trimming pared 6 bases from V and 2 bases from J, leaving 25 bases between. Germline V gives CDR1 DFQATT, CDR2 SNEGSKA (reference sequence). The chain's CDR3 is CSARNLLGGPVNTEAFF. In DNA form, the CDR3 reads TGCAGTGCCAGAAATCTTTTGGGAGGACCGGTTAACACTGAAGCTTTCTTT.